The entry below gives a single T cell receptor (beta chain) sequence along with its context. These data originate in a study of blood T cell repertoires in COVID-19. Study details: Whether acute or convalescent, the COVID-19 samples came from the United States, Italy and Spain.

Authors' methods: Counts of nucleated cells, estimated from reference gene primer amplification, were obtained. The method was immunoSEQ multiplex PCR; TCRdb's version includes in-frame clones alone and lacks a portion of them. V and J calls and clone size follow that table, whereas D and trimming were derived from the DNA. Among more than 70,000 clones listed, roughly 80% were seen once. Germline-derived CDR1 and CDR2 are KGHSH and LQKENI. This CDR3 comprises 15 residues. V lost 6 bases to trimming and J lost 3 bases; unmatched junction nucleotides: 6. This clonotype originated in a human donor in a cohort sampled during active COVID-19. What was sequenced was peripheral blood. The chain combines TRBV18 with TRBJ1-4; 8 nucleotides agree with TRBD1. This chain's CDR3 is CASSPGGAPNEKLFF. The CDR3, as DNA: TGTGCCAGCTCCCCAGGGGGCGCACCTAATGAAAAACTGTTTTTT.